This TCR beta chain emerged from a study of blood T cells in healthy people across ages. With a J-beta primer mix and a sample-barcoded 5' primer, a second PCR ran about 6 to 11 cycles. Via MiXCR, TCRdb re-called the 5' RACE reads, giving one row per CDR3 protein. The sample shows 1 million to 1.2 million distinct CDR3 sequences, around two fifths of them seen only once. This CDR3 contains 16 residues. V gave up 5 bases and J gave up 5 bases; unmatched junction bases: 10. CDR1 and CDR2 from the germline V gene are SEHNR and FQNEAQ (reference sequence). The genes are TRBV7-9 and TRBJ2-1, with TRBD2 matching over 9 bases. The sequencing sample was made of blood. This TCR came from a man younger than 30 in good health. The CDR3 is CASSPPLTSGDNEQFF. The CDR3 DNA reads TGTGCCAGCAGCCCCCCCTTGACTAGCGGCGACAATGAGCAGTTCTTC.